Presented here are 5 T cell receptor beta chains from one specimen sequenced in a study of T-cell reconstitution after alpha-beta-depleted transplantation in children. The TCRbeta library incorporated unique molecular identifiers. In TCRdb, the PCR reads were re-called with MiXCR into one record per CDR3 protein. The sample includes some 26,000 distinct CDR3 sequences, roughly a sixth of them seen just once. This material consisted of PBMCs, mostly from graft donor cells, taken 60 days after TCRalphabeta/CD19-depleted stem cell transplant. Receptors originate from a male patient aged 2-10 years who had a stem cell transplant for acute lymphoblastic leukemia, so the T cells may come from the graft donor.

This clonotype has a count of ten or more. The rearrangement joins TRBV20-1 to TRBJ1-5; no clear D. The germline CDR1 and CDR2 sequences are DFQATT and SNEGSKA (reference sequence). The CDR3 totals 14 residues. Between the trimmed V and J ends, which lost 6 bases and 2 bases, there was a span of 14 bases. In nucleotides, the CDR3 is TGCAGTGCCCCGGATCCGTCTGGCAATCAGCCCCAGCATTTT. Its translation: CSAPDPSGNQPQHF.

This clonotype was counted many times. This rearrangement joins TRBV11-2 to TRBJ1-1, with 11 bases that match TRBD1. CDR3 length equals 17 residues. Per germline, CDR1 SGHAT and CDR2 FQNNGV. The J segment lost 11 bases and the V segment lost 5 bases, leaving 19 bases of the junction unmatched. Here the CDR3 DNA reads TGTGCCAGCAGCCCCCTCCCCCTCTTAGGACAGGGGGCGATGGCTTTCTTT. This codes for CASSPLPLLGQGAMAFF.

This clonotype showed up just a few times. The chain uses TRBV27 and TRBJ2-1; 10 bases fit TRBD2. The CDR3 runs 17 residues. Germline CDR1 MNHEY, CDR2 SMNVEV (reference sequence). The V and J ends lost 7 bases and 7 bases, in that order; junction bases with no gene match: 16. Here the CDR3 reads CASMPYVGTSAGNEQFF. CDR3 nucleotides: TGTGCCAGCATGCCGTACGTAGGGACTAGCGCCGGTAATGAGCAGTTCTTC.

This clonotype was found many times. This chain links TRBV27 with TRBJ1-5; D remains ambiguous. V gave up 7 bases and J gave up 6 bases, with 16 bases separating them. The CDR3 is 14 amino acids. CDR1 and CDR2 (germline): MNHEY, SMNVEV (reference sequence). The CDR3 region has the DNA TGTGCCAGCATGAGATCTACAGCTGGTCAGCCCCAGCATTTT. Translation: CASMRSTAGQPQHF.

This clonotype was detected ten times or more. The V call is TRBV20-1, the J call TRBJ2-7, with D possibly TRBD2 on 6 matching bases. Germline V CDR1 and CDR2: DFQATT, SNEGSKA (reference sequence). Trimming took off 6 bases at V and 6 bases at J, with 15 bases between the two ends. The CDR3 covers 12 residues. This CDR3 reads CSATPTSFEQYF. The CDR3 DNA is TGCAGTGCCACCCCGACTAGTTTCGAGCAGTACTTC.